This T cell receptor (beta chain) derives from a study of cytotoxic CD8 clonotypes in ibrutinib-treated CLL. Study observations and caveats: Sampling schedules were unmatched across sustained-remission and progressing patients.

Germline CDR1 SGHTA, CDR2 FQGNSA. There are 16 residues in the CDR3. Losses at the gene ends were 5 bases for V and 4 bases for J; bases not matched to a gene: 10. Generated by immunoSEQ multiplex PCR, the TCRdb table keeps only in-frame clones and is missing some. The sample contains some 150,000 clones, roughly 83% of which appear only once. Notes on this clone: Its matching antigen is unknown.

J is TRBJ1-3 and V is TRBV7-2; TRBD1 aligns across 8 bases. This TCR derives from a human donor with chronic lymphocytic leukemia. The source material was PBMCs, sampled after 12 months of ibrutinib treatment. The CDR3 reads CASSTRTGRQGNTIYF. As DNA, the CDR3 is TGTGCCAGCAGCACCCGGACAGGGCGGCAGGGAAACACCATATATTTT.